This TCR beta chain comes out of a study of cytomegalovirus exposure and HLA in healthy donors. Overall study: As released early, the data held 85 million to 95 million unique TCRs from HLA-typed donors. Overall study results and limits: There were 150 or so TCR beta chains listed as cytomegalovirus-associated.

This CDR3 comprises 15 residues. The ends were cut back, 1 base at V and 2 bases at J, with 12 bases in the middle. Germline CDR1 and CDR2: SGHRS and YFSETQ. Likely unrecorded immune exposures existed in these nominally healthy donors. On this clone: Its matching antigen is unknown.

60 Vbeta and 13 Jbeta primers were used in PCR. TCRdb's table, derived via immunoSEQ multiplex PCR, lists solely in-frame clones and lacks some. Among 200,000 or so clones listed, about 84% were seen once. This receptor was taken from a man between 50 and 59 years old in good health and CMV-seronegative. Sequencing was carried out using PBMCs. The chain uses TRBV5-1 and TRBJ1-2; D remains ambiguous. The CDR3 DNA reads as TGCGCCAGCAGCTTGTCCAGCGGGATCAACTATGGCTACACCTTC. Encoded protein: CASSLSSGINYGYTF.